This TCR beta chain was sequenced in a study of regulatory T cells in long-lasting Graves disease. This clonotype was seen ten or more times. Through Arm-PCR of CDR3 regions and iRepertoire HTBI primers, TCR beta libraries were built. TCRdb ran MiXCR on the multiplex PCR reads and lists one entry per CDR3 protein. The table has 350,000 to 450,000 distinct CDR3 sequences, around 21% seen once; the top ten hold 20% to 25%. The time point: persistent/refractory GD, antithyroid drugs over 5 years with positive TRAb. Extracted PBMC RNA gave rise to the TCR library. Germline assignment: CDR1 SGHTA and CDR2 FQGNSA. This CDR3 is 13 amino acids long. V dropped 3 bases and J dropped 8 bases, with 10 bases sitting between them.

The specimen was peripheral blood mononuclear cells (PBMCs), collected when the disease was refractory, from a patient treated with antithyroid drugs. This TCR derives from a female donor with Graves disease. The chain is built from TRBV7-2 and TRBJ1-4; D gene uncertain. The DNA of the CDR3 is TGTGCCAGCAGCTTTTGGCAGAGCGAAAAACTGTTTTTT. Amino acid sequence: CASSFWQSEKLFF.